Listed here are 30 T cell receptor beta chains from one sample, sequenced in a study of cytomegalovirus exposure and HLA in healthy donors. It was with 60 Vbeta and 13 Jbeta primers that the PCR ran. Generated by immunoSEQ multiplex PCR, the TCRdb table keeps only in-frame clones and is missing some. The repertoire holds some 160,000 clones, less than 90% seen once, with over 1.5% in the top ten. Sample: PBMCs. Source of these receptors: a woman between 18 and 29 years old in good health and CMV-seronegative.

The J gene is TRBJ2-1, the V gene TRBV28, with D perhaps TRBD2 (5 bases). Trimming took off 6 bases at V and 7 bases at J, with 10 bases between the two ends. Germline CDR1 MDHEN, CDR2 SYDVKM. The CDR3 totals 12 residues. The CDR3 nucleotides are TGTGCCAGCAGCCAAAGAGGGAATGAGCAGTTCTTC. Translating it yields CASSQRGNEQFF.

This chain joins TRBV6-1 and TRBJ1-3, with 7 bases that match TRBD1. Germline CDR1 is MNHNS and CDR2 is SASEGT. The trim removed 6 bases at V and 0 bases at J, leaving 5 bases unmatched. CDR3 length: 15 amino acids. The CDR3 protein is CASSWQGDSGNTIYF. The CDR3 coding sequence is TGTGCCAGCAGCTGGCAGGGGGACTCTGGAAACACCATATATTTT.

The chain uses TRBV6-5 and TRBJ1-4; the match to TRBD1 covers 9 bases. J was trimmed by 8 bases and V by 6 bases; bases with no gene match: 7. CDR3 length equals 14 residues. CDR1 and CDR2 (germline): MNHEY, SVGAGI. In DNA form, the CDR3 reads TGTGCCAGCAGAAAACAGGGGGCGAGGGAAAAACTGTTTTTT. Translating gives CASRKQGAREKLFF.

The chain carries TRBV30 and TRBJ2-5; TRBD1 matches at 10 bases. There are 15 residues in the CDR3. Trimming took 3 bases from V and 5 from J; bases not matched to a gene: 9. In germline, CDR1 is GTSNPN, CDR2 SVGIG (reference sequence). CDR3: CAWRPGQGKWETQYF. In DNA form, the CDR3 reads TGTGCCTGGAGACCGGGACAGGGGAAATGGGAGACCCAGTACTTC.

The chain carries TRBV19 and TRBJ2-3, with 9 bases matching TRBD2. V gave up 4 bases and J gave up 2 bases; unmatched junction bases: 7. The CDR3 is 16 amino acids. Per germline, CDR1 LNHDA and CDR2 SQIVND (reference sequence). CDR3 DNA: TGTGCCAGTAGTACGGGACTAGCCGCCTACACAGATACGCAGTATTTT. This sequence encodes CASSTGLAAYTDTQYF.

This rearrangement joins TRBV7-9 to TRBJ2-1; D possibly corresponds to TRBD2 (6 bases). The germline CDR1 and CDR2 sequences are SEHNR and FQNEAQ (reference sequence). The ends were cut back, 4 bases at V and 2 bases at J, with 15 bases in the middle. This CDR3 contains 16 residues. CDR3 region: CASSSSRGAPYNEQFF. DNA for the CDR3: TGTGCCAGCAGCTCCAGTCGCGGGGCCCCCTACAATGAGCAGTTCTTC.

The V gene is TRBV5-4, the J gene TRBJ2-1; 9 bases map to TRBD1. V was clipped by 2 bases and J by 5 bases; unmatched bases: 8. The CDR3 runs 16 residues. Germline V gene lookup returns CDR1 SGHNT and CDR2 YYREEE (reference sequence). The CDR3 loop is CASSFTGTGNHNEQFF. As DNA, the CDR3 is TGTGCCAGCAGCTTTACCGGGACAGGGAACCACAATGAGCAGTTCTTC.

The chain combines TRBV5-4 with TRBJ2-1, with 9 bases identical to TRBD2. The ends lost 0 bases at V and 4 bases at J; junction bases unmatched: 8. This CDR3 contains 17 residues. Germline V lookup: CDR1 SGHNT, CDR2 YYREEE (reference sequence). DNA for the CDR3: TGTGCCAGCAGCTTGGGTAGCGGGAGAAGCTGGTACAATGAGCAGTTCTTC. Protein product: CASSLGSGRSWYNEQFF.

Only a few counts were recorded for this clone. V and J are TRBV6-5 and TRBJ2-1, with TRBD2 identical over 10 bases. The CDR3 contains 15 residues. Germline values: CDR1 MNHEY, CDR2 SVGAGI. J was trimmed by 2 bases and V by 6 bases; bases with no gene match: 4. CDR3 bases: TGTGCCAGCAGCAAGGGGACTAGCGCCTACAATGAGCAGTTCTTC. Translated, it gives CASSKGTSAYNEQFF.

The chain combines TRBV28 with TRBJ2-5; possible D gene TRBD1, 5 bases. CDR3 length equals 14 residues. The V end was cut by 3 bases, the J end by 4 bases, with 12 bases between. The V gene's germline CDR1 is MDHEN and CDR2 SYDVKM. The CDR3 sequence is CASSFWGELETQYF. CDR3 nucleotide sequence: TGTGCCAGCAGTTTTTGGGGCGAGCTAGAGACCCAGTACTTC.

The CDR3 nucleotides are TGTGCCAGCAGTCGGGGACAGGTTCAAGAGACCCAGTACTTC. This codes for CASSRGQVQETQYF. The chain couples TRBV27 to TRBJ2-5, with TRBD1 matching 8 bases. The CDR3 runs 14 residues. V shed 5 bases, J shed 2 bases, and the junction held 4 bases outside the gene matches. Germline V gene data show CDR1 as MNHEY and CDR2 as SMNVEV (reference sequence).

This clone came up a few times. The chain has TRBV5-1 and TRBJ1-1, with TRBD1 as a possible D gene (5 bases). V was shortened by 4 bases and J by 1 base, with 8 bases between the two germline ends. The CDR3 extends over 13 amino acids. CDR1 and CDR2 from the germline V gene are SGHRS and YFSETQ. CDR3 in amino acids: CASSADTNTEAFF. The CDR3 DNA is TGCGCCAGCAGCGCGGACACGAACACTGAAGCTTTCTTT.

The rearrangement links TRBV7-9 to TRBJ2-7; possibly TRBD2 for D (5 bases). Germline loops: CDR1 SEHNR, CDR2 FQNEAQ (reference sequence). The V gene lost 0 bases and the J gene lost 5 bases, with 14 bases spanning the gap. CDR3 length: 15 amino acids. CDR3 sequence reads: CASSLASGFVHEQYF. CDR3 in DNA: TGTGCCAGCAGCTTAGCGAGCGGATTTGTCCACGAGCAGTACTTC.

This clone was counted a single time. V is TRBV11-2 and J is TRBJ2-2; 7 bases fit TRBD1. J gave up 7 bases and V 5 bases, and 4 bases lay outside the gene matches. The CDR3 is 13 residues long. Germline assignment: CDR1 SGHAT and CDR2 FQNNGV. The CDR3 DNA sequence: TGTGCCAGCAGCCGACAGGGCCACGGGGAGCTGTTTTTT. Amino acids: CASSRQGHGELFF.

The rearrangement joins TRBV27 to TRBJ2-1; D remains ambiguous. Germline V gene sequence: CDR1 MNHEY, CDR2 SMNVEV (reference sequence). V was trimmed by 8 bases and J by 0 bases, leaving 8 bases between them. The CDR3 totals 13 residues. CDR3 residues: CASHDSSYNEQFF. The CDR3 nucleotides are TGTGCCAGCCACGATAGCTCCTACAATGAGCAGTTCTTC.

The chain couples TRBV7-2 to TRBJ1-3, with TRBD1 matching 7 bases. Germline V gene sequence: CDR1 SGHTA, CDR2 FQGNSA. The trim removed 1 base at V and 3 bases at J, leaving 6 bases unmatched. This CDR3 is 16 amino acids long. The CDR3 DNA reads as TGTGCCAGCAGCTTAGGACCCCGGGACAGTGGAAACACCATATATTTT. This codes for CASSLGPRDSGNTIYF.

For the CDR3, the DNA is TGTGCCAGCAGTTTGAGGCGGGGGTACAATGAGCAGTTCTTC. Translated, it gives CASSLRRGYNEQFF. This rearrangement joins TRBV28 to TRBJ2-1; 7 nucleotides align to TRBD2. There are 14 residues in the CDR3. V gave up 3 bases and J gave up 4 bases; unmatched junction bases: 3. Germline lookup yields CDR1 MDHEN and CDR2 SYDVKM. The full variable domain, its missing parts supplied by reference TRBV28 and TRBJ2-1, is DVKVTQSSRYLVKRTGEKVFLECVQDMDHENMFWYRQDPGLGLRLIYFSYDVKMKEKGDIPEGYSVSREKKERFSLILESASTNQTSMYLCASSLRRGYNEQFFGPGTRLTVL.

This chain connects TRBV7-9 to TRBJ2-7; D might be TRBD1 (5 bases). CDR3 size: 14 residues. Trimming stripped 4 bases from V and 1 base from J, with 11 bases between. Per the germline V gene, CDR1 is SEHNR and CDR2 is FQNEAQ (reference sequence). The CDR3 loop reads CASSSTTVSYEQYF. As DNA, the CDR3 is TGTGCCAGCAGCTCCACGACAGTTTCCTACGAGCAGTACTTC.

The chain combines TRBV2 with TRBJ2-5; 14 bases match TRBD2. With V trimmed by 4 bases and J by 5 bases, 3 bases remained unmatched. Germline CDR1 reads SNHLY; CDR2 reads FYNNEI. This CDR3 spans 15 amino acids. The CDR3 protein is CASSVGLAGVETQYF. The DNA for the CDR3 is TGTGCCAGCAGTGTGGGACTAGCGGGGGTGGAGACCCAGTACTTC.

This clone was found a few times. The chain has TRBV6-5 and TRBJ2-7, with TRBD1 identical over 9 bases. Losses at the gene ends were 7 bases for V and 7 bases for J; bases not matched to a gene: 8. In germline, CDR1 is MNHEY, CDR2 SVGAGI. The CDR3 extends over 13 amino acids. CDR3 protein: CASTGTGKGEQYF. CDR3 nucleotides: TGTGCCAGCACCGGGACAGGGAAAGGGGAGCAGTACTTC.

The chain uses TRBV27 and TRBJ1-1; D uncertain. The length of the CDR3 is 14 residues. In germline, CDR1 is MNHEY, CDR2 SMNVEV (reference sequence). Trimming removed 6 bases at V and 4 bases at J, with 15 bases between. CDR3 region: CASSPGPGGTEAFF. The CDR3 DNA follows: TGTGCCAGCAGCCCAGGACCAGGAGGCACTGAAGCTTTCTTT.

The chain couples TRBV9 to TRBJ2-1; maybe TRBD1 (5 bases). Trimming left V 3 bases short and J 4 bases short, with 11 bases between. The CDR3 totals 14 residues. Germline loops: CDR1 SGDLS, CDR2 YYNGEE. CDR3 region: CASSEDRSYNEQFF. The CDR3 nucleotides read TGTGCCAGCAGCGAAGACAGATCTTACAATGAGCAGTTCTTC.

The genes are TRBV6-5 and TRBJ1-2; D not resolved. This CDR3 region has 13 residues. V lost 2 bases and J lost 3, with 7 bases in between. Germline V CDR1 and CDR2: MNHEY, SVGAGI. The CDR3 is CASSYDIYYGYTF. CDR3 bases: TGTGCCAGCAGTTACGACATCTACTATGGCTACACCTTC.

CDR3 sequence (DNA): TGTGCTAGTTCCCTGGGAGGGGCCGACAATGAGCAGTTCTTC. Translation gives CASSLGGADNEQFF. The chain couples TRBV12-5 to TRBJ2-1, with 7 bases aligning to TRBD2. With 8 bases clipped from V and 5 bases from J, the junction kept 9 bases outside the gene matches. CDR3 length: 14 residues. From germline, CDR1 is LGHNT and CDR2 FRNRAP.

The chain uses TRBV13 and TRBJ2-7; 10 bases align to TRBD2. Looked up from germline, CDR1 is PRHDT and CDR2 is FYEKMQ (reference sequence). The CDR3 runs 16 residues. V was pared by 5 bases and J by 1 base, with 8 bases of the junction left unmatched. This CDR3 is CASSNPGTSVSYEQYF. CDR3 DNA sequence: TGTGCCAGCAGCAACCCCGGGACTAGCGTATCCTACGAGCAGTACTTC. Variable domain in full (rest from reference TRBV13 and TRBJ2-7): AAGVIQSPRHLIKEKRETATLKCYPIPRHDTVYWYQQGPGQDPQFLISFYEKMQSDKGSIPDRFSAQQFSDYHSELNMSSLELGDSALYFCASSNPGTSVSYEQYFGPGTRLTVT.

This rearrangement joins TRBV5-4 to TRBJ2-2; TRBD2 matches 7 bases. Unmatched junction bases numbered 10, after V lost 3 bases and J lost 5 bases. Germline V gives CDR1 SGHNT, CDR2 YYREEE (reference sequence). The CDR3 contains 16 residues. The CDR3 coding sequence is TGTGCCAGCAGCTCTCTGGGGGGGTCGGGGACCGGGGAGCTGTTTTTT. Amino acid sequence: CASSSLGGSGTGELFF.

The J gene is TRBJ1-2, the V gene TRBV2, with unresolved D. Trimming shortened V by 3 bases and J by 4 bases, and 12 bases separated the two germline ends. CDR1 and CDR2 from the germline V gene are SNHLY and FYNNEI. The CDR3 consists of 14 residues. CDR3 protein: CASSDLPGIYGYTF. The CDR3 nucleotides read TGTGCCAGCAGTGATCTCCCCGGGATCTATGGCTACACCTTC.

V is TRBV27 and J is TRBJ2-2, with no clear D. The CDR3 length is 12 residues. Looked up from germline, CDR1 is MNHEY and CDR2 is SMNVEV (reference sequence). Trimming pared 5 bases from V and 2 bases from J, leaving 3 bases between. Written as DNA, the CDR3 is TGTGCCAGCAGTCATAACACCGGGGAGCTGTTTTTT. Translating gives CASSHNTGELFF.

The chain couples TRBV4-2 to TRBJ1-4; D might be TRBD1 (5 bases). This CDR3 is 16 amino acids long. Germline lookup yields CDR1 LGHNA and CDR2 YNFKEQ. Trimming removed 3 bases at V and 4 bases at J, with 15 bases between. CDR3 nucleotides: TGTGCCAGCAGCCAGGGACGGGGAGGGCATAATGAAAAACTGTTTTTT. This codes for CASSQGRGGHNEKLFF.

V and J are TRBV14 and TRBJ1-1, with D unclear. Trimming stripped 1 base from V and 1 base from J, with 4 bases between. The germline gives CDR1 SGHDN, CDR2 FVKESK. This CDR3 comprises 13 residues. This CDR3 is CASSQGRNTEAFF. The CDR3 nucleotides read TGTGCCAGCAGCCAAGGGAGGAACACTGAAGCTTTCTTT.